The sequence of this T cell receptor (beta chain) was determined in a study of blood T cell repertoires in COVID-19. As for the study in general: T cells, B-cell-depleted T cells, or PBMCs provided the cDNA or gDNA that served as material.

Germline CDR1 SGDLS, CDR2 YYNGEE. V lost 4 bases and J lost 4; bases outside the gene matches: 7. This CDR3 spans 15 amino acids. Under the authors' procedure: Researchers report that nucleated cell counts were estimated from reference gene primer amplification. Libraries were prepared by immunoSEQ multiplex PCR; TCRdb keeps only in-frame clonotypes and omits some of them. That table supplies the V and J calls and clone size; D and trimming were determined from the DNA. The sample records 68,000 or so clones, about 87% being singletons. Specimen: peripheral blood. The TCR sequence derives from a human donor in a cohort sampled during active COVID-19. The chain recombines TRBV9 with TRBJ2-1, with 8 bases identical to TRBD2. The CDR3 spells CASSSSGSQYNEQFF. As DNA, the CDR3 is TGTGCCAGCAGCTCCAGCGGGAGCCAATACAATGAGCAGTTCTTC.